Following are 27 T cell receptor beta chains from one sample sequenced in a study of technical replicates of blood from a handful of donors. TCRdb keeps only in-frame clones here, not all; method: immunoSEQ multiplex PCR. The sample shows 60,000 to 90,000 clones, 95% to 96% of them seen only once. Input material: T cells isolated from PBMCs. The receptors here all came from a human donor in good health.

The genes are TRBV6-4 and TRBJ2-1; D possibly corresponds to TRBD2 (5 bases). CDR1 and CDR2 from the germline V gene are MRHNA and SNTAGT. The CDR3 totals 13 residues. The germline V and J ends were trimmed by 4 bases and 9 bases, with 13 bases remaining between them. CDR3 in amino acids: CASSASSIGEQFF. CDR3 DNA: TGTGCCAGCAGTGCTTCTAGCATCGGTGAGCAGTTCTTC.

The chain is built from TRBV7-6 and TRBJ2-2; tentative D call: TRBD2 (6 bases). The V end lost 5 bases, the J end lost 7 bases, and 17 bases lay between the germline ends. The CDR3 totals 15 residues. CDR1 is SGHVS, CDR2 FNYEAQ, per germline. The CDR3 coding sequence is TGTGCCAGCAGCCCGCAATGGGCGGGGATCGGGGAGCTGTTTTTT. Translation gives CASSPQWAGIGELFF.

A single count supports this clone. The V call is TRBV7-2, the J call TRBJ1-5; no firm D call. This CDR3 has 12 amino acids. CDR1 and CDR2 from the germline V gene are SGHTA and FQGNSA. V was trimmed by 3 bases and J by 9 bases, leaving 9 bases between them. This chain's CDR3 is CASSLESPPQHF. In DNA form, the CDR3 reads TGTGCCAGCAGCTTGGAGAGTCCGCCCCAGCATTTT.

The rearrangement links TRBV5-1 to TRBJ2-5, with 9 bases identical to TRBD1. Germline-derived CDR1 and CDR2 are SGHRS and YFSETQ. The junction had 6 bases not matched to a gene; V was cut back by 3 bases and J by 3 bases. The CDR3 length is 15 residues. The DNA for the CDR3 is TGCGCCAGCAGCTCTATGGGACAGGGTGAAGAGACCCAGTACTTC. Translation: CASSSMGQGEETQYF.

The genes are TRBV9 and TRBJ1-5; no reliable D call. The CDR3 extends over 14 amino acids. CDR1 SGDLS and CDR2 YYNGEE come from the germline V gene. The ends were cut back, 2 bases at V and 7 bases at J, with 13 bases in the middle. The CDR3 is CASSVGSGMQPQHF. CDR3 in DNA: TGTGCCAGCAGCGTCGGATCGGGGATGCAGCCCCAGCATTTT.

J is TRBJ1-2 and V is TRBV18, with 12 bases lining up with TRBD1. CDR1 and CDR2 from the germline V gene are KGHSH and LQKENI. V lost 5 bases and J lost 6; bases outside the gene matches: 7. This CDR3 region has 15 residues. CDR3 DNA: TGTGCCAGCTCAGCCGGGACAGGGGGCTTGGATGGCTACACCTTC. This encodes CASSAGTGGLDGYTF.

J is TRBJ1-2 and V is TRBV27; 8 bases agree with TRBD1. Germline V lookup: CDR1 MNHEY, CDR2 SMNVEV (reference sequence). The CDR3 runs 12 residues. The J segment lost 7 bases and the V segment lost 6 bases, leaving 4 bases of the junction unmatched. This CDR3 is CASSQGQGGYTF. CDR3 DNA: TGTGCCAGCAGCCAAGGACAGGGTGGCTACACCTTC.

In its sample, this clone was seen once. V usage is TRBV14 and J usage is TRBJ1-1; no firm D call. Trimming took off 2 bases at V and 0 bases at J, with 16 bases between the two ends. The CDR3 extends over 17 amino acids. The germline V gene encodes CDR1 SGHDN and CDR2 FVKESK. Written as DNA, the CDR3 is TGTGCCAGCAGCCAATATACACTAGTGTTCATGAACACTGAAGCTTTCTTT. Amino acids: CASSQYTLVFMNTEAFF.

The rearrangement uses TRBV6-1 and TRBJ1-4; D uncertain. The ends were cut back, 6 bases at V and 0 bases at J, with 11 bases in the middle. The length of the CDR3 is 15 residues. Per the germline V gene, CDR1 is MNHNS and CDR2 is SASEGT. The CDR3: CASRPKRTTNEKLFF. CDR3 nucleotide sequence: TGTGCCAGCAGACCTAAGCGGACAACTAATGAAAAACTGTTTTTT.

The J gene is TRBJ2-3, the V gene TRBV15; TRBD2 aligns across 8 bases. Germline V CDR1 and CDR2: LNHNV, YYDKDF (reference sequence). J lost 3 bases, V lost 6 bases, and 5 bases had no gene match. The CDR3 runs to 14 residues. The CDR3 region has the DNA TGTGCCACCAGAACCGGGACTAGGACAGATACGCAGTATTTT. Translation: CATRTGTRTDTQYF.

Note on this clone: At one of its ends the junction is not consistent with the germline gene, which may arise from a read error. The chain has TRBV5-4 and TRBJ1-1; the match to TRBD1 covers 8 bases. CDR1 is SGHNT and CDR2 is YYREEE in the germline V gene (reference sequence). This CDR3 has 13 residues. In DNA form, the CDR3 reads TGTGCCAGCAGTCAGGGGGCAGGCGAGGAAGATTTCTTT. This translates into CASSQGAGEEDFF.

The chain carries TRBV9 and TRBJ2-1; 8 bases map to TRBD2. Germline V lookup: CDR1 SGDLS, CDR2 YYNGEE. The CDR3 covers 16 residues. V gave up 3 bases and J gave up 8 bases; unmatched junction bases: 13. The CDR3 loop is CASSATEAGDWDEQFF. The DNA for the CDR3 is TGTGCCAGCAGCGCAACCGAAGCGGGAGATTGGGATGAGCAGTTCTTC.

J is TRBJ2-1 and V is TRBV11-3; D is perhaps TRBD2 (6 bases). V was trimmed by 4 bases and J by 0 bases, leaving 10 bases between them. This CDR3 has 15 amino acids. Germline assignment: CDR1 SGHNT and CDR2 YENEEA. CDR3 sequence: CASSWGRSSYNEQFF. The CDR3 DNA follows: TGTGCCAGCAGCTGGGGGAGGAGCTCCTACAATGAGCAGTTCTTC. Variable domain in full (rest from reference TRBV11-3 and TRBJ2-1): EAGVVQSPRYKIIEKKQPVAFWCNPISGHNTLYWYLQNLGQGPELLIRYENEEAVDDSQLPKDRFSAERLKGVDSTLKIQPAELGDSAVYLCASSWGRSSYNEQFFGPGTRLTVL.

A note on this clone: At one of its ends the junction is not consistent with the germline gene, which may arise from a read error. Written as DNA, the CDR3 is TGTGCTAGCAGCGAAGCGGGGGTAACGTCAGATACGCAGTATTTT. Translation: CASSEAGVTSDTQYF. The V gene is TRBV7-7, the J gene TRBJ2-3; 8 bases align to TRBD2. The germline gives CDR1 SSHAT, CDR2 FNYEAQ (reference sequence). This CDR3 is 15 amino acids long.

This clone was recorded only once. The chain joins TRBV4-2 to TRBJ2-5, with TRBD2 matching over 7 bases. Germline V gene sequence: CDR1 LGHNA, CDR2 YNFKEQ. CDR3 length equals 16 residues. V dropped 0 bases and J dropped 5; count of bases not matched to a gene: 9. CDR3 protein: CASSQEARGVVETQYF. CDR3 in DNA: TGTGCCAGCAGCCAAGAGGCTCGGGGGGTGGTTGAGACCCAGTACTTC.

The V and J genes are TRBV6-6 and TRBJ1-1, with TRBD1 matching 11 bases. The CDR3 runs 15 residues. The germline V gene has CDR1 MNHNY and CDR2 SVGAGI (reference sequence). V was clipped by 6 bases and J by 1 base; unmatched bases: 4. CDR3 amino acids: CASRDRGRGNTEAFF. The DNA of the CDR3 is TGTGCCAGCAGGGACAGGGGGCGCGGGAACACTGAAGCTTTCTTT.

This clone was recorded once. The chain joins TRBV28 to TRBJ2-2; D gene uncertain. The CDR3 has 15 residues. Trimming took 3 bases from V and 1 from J, leaving 9 bases between them. Per the germline V gene, CDR1 is MDHEN and CDR2 is SYDVKM. CDR3 protein: CASSLTDLNTGELFF. The CDR3 DNA sequence: TGTGCCAGCAGTTTGACTGATCTGAACACCGGGGAGCTGTTTTTT. The full variable domain, with the rest looked up from reference TRBV28 and TRBJ2-2, is DVKVTQSSRYLVKRTGEKVFLECVQDMDHENMFWYRQDPGLGLRLIYFSYDVKMKEKGDIPEGYSVSREKKERFSLILESASTNQTSMYLCASSLTDLNTGELFFGEGSRLTVL.

This clone came up once. V is TRBV15 and J is TRBJ2-7; tentatively, D is TRBD1 (5 bases). The CDR3 covers 16 residues. Deletions cut 2 bases from V and 3 bases from J, with 17 bases between. CDR1 and CDR2 (germline): LNHNV, YYDKDF (reference sequence). CDR3 sequence: CATSRRQPSNIYEQYF. In nucleotides, the CDR3 is TGTGCCACCAGCAGACGACAGCCATCCAACATCTACGAGCAGTACTTC.

The chain uses TRBV7-6 and TRBJ2-2; D is possibly TRBD2 (5 bases). This CDR3 is 16 amino acids long. CDR1 is SGHVS and CDR2 is FNYEAQ in the germline V gene. Trimming took 4 bases from V and 0 from J, leaving 12 bases between them. CDR3 protein: CASSWKDSSNTGELFF. The CDR3 DNA reads TGTGCCAGCAGCTGGAAGGACTCCTCGAACACCGGGGAGCTGTTTTTT.

The V and J genes are TRBV18 and TRBJ1-4; 9 bases fit TRBD1. Germline loops: CDR1 KGHSH, CDR2 LQKENI. CDR3 length: 15 residues. Trimming at V came to 5 bases and at J to 4 bases, leaving 5 bases not matched to a gene. For the CDR3, the DNA is TGTGCCAGCTCATCGGGACAGGGTCGTAATGAAAAACTGTTTTTT. It is translated as CASSSGQGRNEKLFF.

V gene TRBV5-1 combines with J gene TRBJ2-7, with D tentatively TRBD1 (6 bases). Germline V gene lookup returns CDR1 SGHRS and CDR2 YFSETQ. CDR3 size: 17 residues. V was pared by 0 bases and J by 1 base, with 17 bases between. The CDR3 sequence: CASSLATGVTYSYEQYF. CDR3 DNA: TGCGCCAGCAGCTTGGCGACAGGCGTTACTTATTCCTACGAGCAGTACTTC.

This chain links TRBV28 with TRBJ2-7, with 7 bases lining up with TRBD2. V trimming: 3 bases; J trimming: 5 bases; junction bases outside the gene matches: 7. Per the germline V gene, CDR1 is MDHEN and CDR2 is SYDVKM. This CDR3 is built from 14 residues. As DNA, the CDR3 is TGTGCCAGCAGTTTTAGTCCCCGGGGGGACGAGCAGTACTTC. Its protein is CASSFSPRGDEQYF.

This rearrangement joins TRBV27 to TRBJ2-3; the match to TRBD2 covers 7 bases. The CDR3 length is 14 residues. Germline V gene data show CDR1 as MNHEY and CDR2 as SMNVEV (reference sequence). Trimming at V came to 4 bases and at J to 1 base, leaving 2 bases not matched to a gene. Here the CDR3 DNA reads TGTGCCAGCAGTTACCGGGAGGGCACAGATACGCAGTATTTT. Translated: CASSYREGTDTQYF.

In its sample, this clone was seen once. The rearrangement joins TRBV7-6 to TRBJ1-1; D possibly corresponds to TRBD1 (5 bases). This CDR3 contains 16 residues. Trimming cost V 3 bases and J 3 bases, with 17 bases left between them. Germline CDR1 SGHVS, CDR2 FNYEAQ. CDR3 amino acids: CASSFPRGWEDTEAFF. The DNA for the CDR3 is TGTGCCAGCAGCTTCCCCCGGGGGTGGGAAGACACTGAAGCTTTCTTT.

The chain couples TRBV9 to TRBJ2-1; perhaps TRBD1 as D (6 bases). V dropped 3 bases and J dropped 0 bases, with 13 bases sitting between them. CDR3 length equals 16 residues. CDR1 is SGDLS, CDR2 YYNGEE, per germline. The CDR3 loop is CASSESGQSSYNEQFF. CDR3 in DNA: TGTGCCAGCAGCGAAAGTGGACAGAGCTCCTACAATGAGCAGTTCTTC.

The rearrangement links TRBV25-1 to TRBJ2-2; D may be TRBD2 (6 bases). The CDR3 consists of 16 residues. The ends were cut back, 3 bases at V and 1 base at J, with 12 bases in the middle. Germline V gene sequence: CDR1 MGHDK, CDR2 SYGVNS. In DNA, the CDR3 is TGTGCCAGCAGTGATGATACCGGGGGGAACACCGGGGAGCTGTTTTTT. It codes for CASSDDTGGNTGELFF.

The rearrangement joins TRBV4-1 to TRBJ2-1; a possible D gene is TRBD2 (5 bases). V lost 1 base, J lost 2 bases, and 12 bases lay in between. CDR1 is MGHRA, CDR2 YSYEKL, per germline. This CDR3 region has 16 residues. This CDR3 is CASSQAERSTYNEQFF. The CDR3, as DNA: TGCGCCAGCAGCCAAGCGGAGCGGAGTACCTACAATGAGCAGTTCTTC.